This T cell receptor (beta chain) was captured in a study of regulatory T cells in long-lasting Graves disease. For TCR beta, libraries came from iRepertoire HTBI primers and Arm-PCR of CDR3 regions. TCRdb re-called the multiplex PCR reads through MiXCR, storing one row per CDR3 protein. The sample has about 530,000 distinct CDR3 sequences, roughly a sixth seen once. This clonotype was observed a handful of times. Its antigen is not known. The time point here: newly diagnosed GD, antithyroid drugs for less than 3 months. Isolated PBMC RNA provided the starting material for the TCR library. Findings and caveats of the study: Compared with new cases, persistent Graves' patients showed reduced TCR diversity.

CDR3 length equals 17 residues. V was shortened by 1 base and J by 0 bases, with 14 bases between the two germline ends. Germline lookup yields CDR1 KGHSH and CDR2 LQKENI. These records were also assigned to another study, of T cells in Graves' hyperthyroidism and ophthalmopathy.

This receptor was identified in a woman aged 35-65 years with Graves disease. The V call is TRBV18, the J call TRBJ2-3; D perhaps matches TRBD1 (6 bases). The starting material was peripheral blood mononuclear cells (PBMCs), obtained at new diagnosis, from a patient treated with antithyroid drugs. The chain's CDR3 is CASSPRTQGQSTDTQYF. Written as DNA, the CDR3 is TGTGCCAGCTCACCACGGACTCAAGGACAGAGCACAGATACGCAGTATTTT. Drawing the rest from reference TRBV18 and TRBJ2-3, the complete variable domain is NAGVMQNPRHLVRRRGQEARLRCSPMKGHSHVYWYRQLPEEGLKFMVYLQKENIIDESGMPKERFSAEFPKEGPSILRIQQVVRGDSAAYFCASSPRTQGQSTDTQYFGPGTRLTVL.